This T cell receptor (beta chain) was captured in a study of breast tumors, draining lymph nodes, adjacent tissues (dated by TCRdb to the mid-2010s). General notes on the study: The study compared TCR beta repertoires across tumor, adjacent nontumor tissue and axillary lymph nodes from breast cancer patients. The study aimed to assess the relationships and possible T-cell exchange between tumor, surrounding tissue and draining lymph node repertoires in human breast cancer.

TCRdb names Illumina HiSeq 2000 as the instrument used. Multiplex PCR amplification was used to generate the TCR beta chain libraries. The amplified TCR beta chain products were analyzed by high-throughput sequencing. Through fastp at Q25 and MiXCR, TCRdb rebuilt clones from the public reads, retaining in-frame beta chains. Rows matching on CDR3 protein sequence are summarized as one entry with the most common DNA and genes. Across this sample there are about 180,000 distinct CDR3 sequences, with about 30% seen only once. The ten largest clones add up to around 4.5% of the sample. Broader findings and caveats from the paper: The data were considered consistent with most tumor T cells being derived from the lymph node and subsequently expanding within tumor tissue. The conclusion that tumor T cells originate in lymph nodes was presented as consistent with a hypothesis rather than as directly demonstrated. Tumor and nontumor tissue repertoires were found to be significantly more similar in luminal-like than in basal-like breast cancer. Tumor T-cell repertoires showed less diversity than lymph node repertoires and more diversity than nontumor tissue repertoires, and tumor T-cell repertoires showed preferential V and J gene usage.

The lymph node samples were taken from the axillary draining lymph nodes of breast cancer patients. This clonotype was seen just once. No cognate antigen has been identified for it. This may be a read error: a much more frequent sequence differs by one nucleotide. The germline V gene encodes CDR1 LNHDA and CDR2 SQIVND (reference sequence). Relative to germline, V is 3 bases shorter and J is 2 bases shorter, with 10 bases between their ends. There are 14 amino acids in the CDR3, from cysteine to phenylalanine inclusive. The only DNA kept is the CDR3, 42 bases in frame from the first base. The sequence links TRBV19 to TRBJ2-5, with the D gene not clear enough to name. Sequenced input: axillary lymph node tissue. The origin of this receptor is a female donor with breast cancer. Some clones in this sample may be carry-over from other donors' samples. The CDR3 protein sequence reads: CASSIPAQQETQYF. The DNA sequence is given as TGTGCCAGTAGTATTCCGGCACAGCAAGAGACCCAGTACTTC. The entire variable domain, with the stretches around the CDR3 drawn from the reference TRBV19 and TRBJ2-5 proteins, is DGGITQSPKYLFRKEGQNVTLSCEQNLNHDAMYWYRQDPGQGLRLIYYSQIVNDFQKGDIAEGYSVSREKKESFPLTVTSAQKNPTAFYLCASSIPAQQETQYFGPGTRLLVL.